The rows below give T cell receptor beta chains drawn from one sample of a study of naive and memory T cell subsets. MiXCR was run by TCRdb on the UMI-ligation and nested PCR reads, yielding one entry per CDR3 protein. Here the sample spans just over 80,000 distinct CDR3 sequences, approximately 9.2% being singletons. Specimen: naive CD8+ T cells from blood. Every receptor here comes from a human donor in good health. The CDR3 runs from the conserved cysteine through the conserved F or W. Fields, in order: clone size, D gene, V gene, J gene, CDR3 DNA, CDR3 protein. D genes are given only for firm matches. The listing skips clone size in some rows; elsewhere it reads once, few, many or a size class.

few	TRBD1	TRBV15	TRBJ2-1	TGTGCCACCAGCATGGGACAGGGATCCTACAATGAGCAGTTCTTC	CATSMGQGSYNEQFF
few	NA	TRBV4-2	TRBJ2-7	TGTGCCAGCAGCGTCAATCTGGAGGAGCAGTACTTC	CASSVNLEEQYF
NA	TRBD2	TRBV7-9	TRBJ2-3	TGTGCCAGCAAACCGGAAAGCGGGGAGGCAGATACGCAGTATTTT	CASKPESGEADTQYF
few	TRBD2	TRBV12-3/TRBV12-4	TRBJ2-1	TGTGCCAGCAGACTAGCGGGAGGACCTTCCTACAATGAGCAGTTCTTC	CASRLAGGPSYNEQFF
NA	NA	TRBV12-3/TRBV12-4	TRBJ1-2	TGTGCCAGCAGGAAGAATGGGACGCCTGCTAACTATGGCTACACCTTC	CASRKNGTPANYGYTF
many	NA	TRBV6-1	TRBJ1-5	TGTGCCAGCAGTGATAATGGATATAGCAATCAGCCCCAGCATTTT	CASSDNGYSNQPQHF
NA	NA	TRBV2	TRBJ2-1	TGTGCCAGCAGTGAAGGGACTACCCCGATCGATGAGCAGTTCTTC	CASSEGTTPIDEQFF
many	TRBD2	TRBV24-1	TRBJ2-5	TGTGCCACCAGTGATTTAAAGCGGGAGGGACTTAAAGAGACCCAGTACTTC	CATSDLKREGLKETQYF
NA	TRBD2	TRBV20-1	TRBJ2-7	TGCAGTGCTAGAGATGGGGAGGGGCCGTCCTACGAGCAGTACTTC	CSARDGEGPSYEQYF
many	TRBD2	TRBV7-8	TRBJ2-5	TGTGCCAGCAGCTTAGCGTTTGCTAGCGGCCAGACCCAGTACTTC	CASSLAFASGQTQYF
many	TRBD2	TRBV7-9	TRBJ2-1	TGTGCCAGCAGCTTAGATAGCGGGAGTTGGGAACAGTTCTTC	CASSLDSGSWEQFF
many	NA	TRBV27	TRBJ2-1	TGTGCCAGCAGTCCCCTACGGACTGACAATGAGCAGTTCTTC	CASSPLRTDNEQFF
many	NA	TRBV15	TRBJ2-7	TGTGCCACCAGCAGAGGCCGACAGACCACCTACGAGCAGTACTTC	CATSRGRQTTYEQYF
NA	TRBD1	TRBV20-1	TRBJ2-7	TGCAGTGCTAGGGAACCGGGACAGCGACCTGGGTACGAGCAGTACTTC	CSAREPGQRPGYEQYF
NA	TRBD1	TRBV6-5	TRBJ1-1	TGTGCCAGGTTGGCCACAGGGGTCGACACTGAAGCTTTCTTT	CARLATGVDTEAFF
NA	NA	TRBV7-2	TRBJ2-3	TGTGCCAGCAGCCAGGGCGGGGGCGGCCCTAGGAGAGATACGCGGTATTTT	CASSQGGGGPRRDTRYF
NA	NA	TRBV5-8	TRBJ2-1	TGTGCCAGCAGCTTGCCGCGGGCCATACGGGATGAGCAGTTCTTC	CASSLPRAIRDEQFF
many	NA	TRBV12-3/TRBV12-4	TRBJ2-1	TGTGCCAGCAGCTGGACCACCGCCTACAATGAGCAGTTCTTC	CASSWTTAYNEQFF
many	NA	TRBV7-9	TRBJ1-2	TGTGCCAGCAGCCGCCGGACAGTCCATGGCTACACCTTC	CASSRRTVHGYTF
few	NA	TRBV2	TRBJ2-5	TGTGCCAGCAGATCAACGAGGGAGACCCAGTACTTC	CASRSTRETQYF
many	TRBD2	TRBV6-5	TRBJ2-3	TGTGCCAGCAGTTACTCGACTAGCGGGAGTCTCCCAGATACGCAGTATTTT	CASSYSTSGSLPDTQYF
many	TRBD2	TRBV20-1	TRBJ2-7	TGCAGTGCTAGGGCACTAGCGGGAGGATACGAGCAGTACTTC	CSARALAGGYEQYF